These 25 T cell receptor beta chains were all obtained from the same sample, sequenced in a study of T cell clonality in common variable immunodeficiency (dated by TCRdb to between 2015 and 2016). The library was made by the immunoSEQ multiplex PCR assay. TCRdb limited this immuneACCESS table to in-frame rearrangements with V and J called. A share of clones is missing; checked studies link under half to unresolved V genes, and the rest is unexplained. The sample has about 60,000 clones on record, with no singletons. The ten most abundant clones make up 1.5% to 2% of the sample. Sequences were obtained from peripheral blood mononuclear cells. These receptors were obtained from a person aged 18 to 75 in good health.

The CDR3 protein is CASSFNGKNIQYF. The covered CDR3 bases are TGTGCCAGCAGCTTTAACGGCAAAAACATT. The genes are TRBV11-2 and TRBJ2-4; D gene unclear. The CDR3 goes on 3 residues after the read ends, and that part is filled in from the germline J gene. Per the germline V gene, CDR1 is SGHAT and CDR2 is FQNNGV. V was clipped by 3 bases and J by 3 bases, with 6 bases between them. CDR3 size: 13 residues.

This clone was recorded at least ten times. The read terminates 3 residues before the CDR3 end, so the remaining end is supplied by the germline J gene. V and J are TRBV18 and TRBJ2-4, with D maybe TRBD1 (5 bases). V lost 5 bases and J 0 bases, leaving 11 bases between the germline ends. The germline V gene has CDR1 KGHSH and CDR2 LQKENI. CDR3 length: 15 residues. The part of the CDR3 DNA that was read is TGTGCCAGCTCAGAACGACAGATAGCCAAAAACATT. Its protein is CASSERQIAKNI. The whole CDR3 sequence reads CASSERQIAKNIQYF.

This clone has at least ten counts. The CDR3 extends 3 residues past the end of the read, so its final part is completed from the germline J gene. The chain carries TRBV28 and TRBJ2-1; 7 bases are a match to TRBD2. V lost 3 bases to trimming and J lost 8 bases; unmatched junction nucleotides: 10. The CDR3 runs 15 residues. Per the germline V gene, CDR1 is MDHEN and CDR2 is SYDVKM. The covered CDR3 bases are TGTGCCAGCAGTTTGGGAGTAGCGGGTTTAGATGAG. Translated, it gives CASSLGVAGLDE. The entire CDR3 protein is CASSLGVAGLDEQFF.

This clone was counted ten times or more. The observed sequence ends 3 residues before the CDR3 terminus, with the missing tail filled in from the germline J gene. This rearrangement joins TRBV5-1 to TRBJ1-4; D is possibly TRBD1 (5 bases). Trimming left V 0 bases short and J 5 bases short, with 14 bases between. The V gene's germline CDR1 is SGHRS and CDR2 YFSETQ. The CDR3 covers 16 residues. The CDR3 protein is CASSLGVGHTNEKLFF. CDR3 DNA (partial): TGCGCCAGCAGCTTGGGTGTCGGACATACAAATGAAAAA.

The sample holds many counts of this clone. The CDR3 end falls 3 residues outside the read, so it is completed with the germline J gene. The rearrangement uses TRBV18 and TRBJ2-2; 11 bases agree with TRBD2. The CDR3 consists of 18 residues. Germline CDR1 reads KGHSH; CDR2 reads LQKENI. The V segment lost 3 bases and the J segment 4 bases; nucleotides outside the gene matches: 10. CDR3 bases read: TGTGCCAGCTCACCCATTACTATTACTAGCGGGAGCACCGGGGAG. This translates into CASSPITITSGSTGE. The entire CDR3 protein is CASSPITITSGSTGELFF. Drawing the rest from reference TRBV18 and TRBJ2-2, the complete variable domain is NAGVMQNPRHLVRRRGQEARLRCSPMKGHSHVYWYRQLPEEGLKFMVYLQKENIIDESGMPKERFSAEFPKEGPSILRIQQVVRGDSAAYFCASSPITITSGSTGELFFGEGSRLTVL.

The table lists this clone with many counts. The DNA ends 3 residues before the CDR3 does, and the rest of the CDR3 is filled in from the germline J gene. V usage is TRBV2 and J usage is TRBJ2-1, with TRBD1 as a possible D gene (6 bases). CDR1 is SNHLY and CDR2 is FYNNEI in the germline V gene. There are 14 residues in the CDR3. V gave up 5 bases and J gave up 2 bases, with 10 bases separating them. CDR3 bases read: TGTGCCAGCAGTTCCGGGACAACCTACAATGAG. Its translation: CASSSGTTYNE. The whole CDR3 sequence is CASSSGTTYNEQFF.

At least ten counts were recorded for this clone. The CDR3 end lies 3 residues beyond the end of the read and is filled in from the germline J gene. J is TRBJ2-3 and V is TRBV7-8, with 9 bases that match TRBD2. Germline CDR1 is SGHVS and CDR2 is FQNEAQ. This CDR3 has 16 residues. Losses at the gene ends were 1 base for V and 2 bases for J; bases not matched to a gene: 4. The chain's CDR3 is CASSLGTSAYTDTQYF. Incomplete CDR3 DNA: TGTGCCAGCAGCTTAGGGACTAGCGCCTACACAGATACG.

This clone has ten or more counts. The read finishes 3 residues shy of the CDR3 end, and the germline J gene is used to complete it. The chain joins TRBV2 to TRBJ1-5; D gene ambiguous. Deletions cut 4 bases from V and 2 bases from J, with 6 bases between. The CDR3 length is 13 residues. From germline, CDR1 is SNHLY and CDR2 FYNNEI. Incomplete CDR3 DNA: TGTGCCAGCAGTGCCGCGCGCAATCAGCCC. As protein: CASSAARNQP. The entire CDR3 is CASSAARNQPQHF.

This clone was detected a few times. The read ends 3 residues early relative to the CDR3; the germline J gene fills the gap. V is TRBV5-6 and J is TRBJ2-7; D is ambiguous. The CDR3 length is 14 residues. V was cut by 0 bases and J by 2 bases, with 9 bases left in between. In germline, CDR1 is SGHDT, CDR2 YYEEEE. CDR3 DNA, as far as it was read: TGTGCCAGCAGCTTGGGGGCGTCAGCCTACGAG. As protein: CASSLGASAYE. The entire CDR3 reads CASSLGASAYEQYF.

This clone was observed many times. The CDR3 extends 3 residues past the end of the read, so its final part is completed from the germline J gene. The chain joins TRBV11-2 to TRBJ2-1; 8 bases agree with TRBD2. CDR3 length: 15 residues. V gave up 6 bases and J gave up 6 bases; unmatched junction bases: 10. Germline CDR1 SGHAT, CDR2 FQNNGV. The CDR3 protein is CASRAWGTRSNEQFF. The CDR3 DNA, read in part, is TGTGCCAGCAGGGCTTGGGGGACTAGAAGCAATGAG.

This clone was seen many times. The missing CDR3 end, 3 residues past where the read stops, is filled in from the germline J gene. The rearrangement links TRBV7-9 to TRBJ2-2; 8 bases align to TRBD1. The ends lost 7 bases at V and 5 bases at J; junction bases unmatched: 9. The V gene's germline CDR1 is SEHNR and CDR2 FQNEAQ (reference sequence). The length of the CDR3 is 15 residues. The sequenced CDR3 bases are TGTGCCAGCATGACGTCGGACAGGGATACCGGGGAG. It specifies CASMTSDRDTGE. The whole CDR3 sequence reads CASMTSDRDTGELFF.

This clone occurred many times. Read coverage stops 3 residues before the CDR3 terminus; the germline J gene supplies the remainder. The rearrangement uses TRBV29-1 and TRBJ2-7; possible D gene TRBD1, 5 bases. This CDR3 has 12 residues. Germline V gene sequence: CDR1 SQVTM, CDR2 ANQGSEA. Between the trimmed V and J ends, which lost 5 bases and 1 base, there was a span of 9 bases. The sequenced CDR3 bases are TGCAGCGTTCGCAGGGATTCCTACGAG. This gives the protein CSVRRDSYE. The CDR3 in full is CSVRRDSYEQYF.

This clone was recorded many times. Here the CDR3 reads CASSIPGTSSTDTQYF. Partial CDR3 DNA: TGTGCCAGTAGTATACCCGGGACATCTAGCACAGATACG. J is TRBJ2-3 and V is TRBV19; D perhaps matches TRBD1 (6 bases). Read coverage stops 3 residues before the CDR3 terminus; the germline J gene supplies the remainder. The V gene lost 2 bases and the J gene lost 0 bases, with 12 bases spanning the gap. The CDR3 contains 16 residues. From germline, CDR1 is LNHDA and CDR2 SQIVND (reference sequence).

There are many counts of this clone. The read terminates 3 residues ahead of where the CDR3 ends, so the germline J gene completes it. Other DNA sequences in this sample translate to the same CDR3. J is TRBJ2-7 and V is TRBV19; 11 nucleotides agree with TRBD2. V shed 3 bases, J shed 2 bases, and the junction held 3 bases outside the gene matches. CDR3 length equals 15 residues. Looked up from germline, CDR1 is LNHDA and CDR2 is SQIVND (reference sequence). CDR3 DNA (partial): TGTGCCAGTAGTATCCTAGCGGGAGGAGCCTACGAG. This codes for CASSILAGGAYE. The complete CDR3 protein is CASSILAGGAYEQYF.

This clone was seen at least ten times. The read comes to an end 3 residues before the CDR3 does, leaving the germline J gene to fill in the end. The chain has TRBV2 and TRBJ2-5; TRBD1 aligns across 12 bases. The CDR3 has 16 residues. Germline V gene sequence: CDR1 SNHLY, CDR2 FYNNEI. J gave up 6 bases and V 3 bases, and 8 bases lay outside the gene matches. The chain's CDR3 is CASSDPGQGAEKTQYF. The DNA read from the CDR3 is TGTGCCAGCAGTGACCCGGGACAGGGGGCCGAAAAGACC.

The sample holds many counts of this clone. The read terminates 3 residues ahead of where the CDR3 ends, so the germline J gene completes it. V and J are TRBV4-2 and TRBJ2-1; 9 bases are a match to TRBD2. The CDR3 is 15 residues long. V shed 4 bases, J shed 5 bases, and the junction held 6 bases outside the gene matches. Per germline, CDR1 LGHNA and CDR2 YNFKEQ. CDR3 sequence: CASSRLAGMNNEQFF. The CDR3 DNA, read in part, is TGTGCCAGCAGCCGTCTAGCGGGAATGAACAATGAG.

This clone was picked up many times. The sequenced part of the CDR3 DNA is TGTGCCAGCAGCTTCGGCTACGAG. This gives the protein CASSFGYE. From start to end, the CDR3 is CASSFGYEQYF. The chain is built from TRBV5-4 and TRBJ2-7; D is undetermined. Coverage ceases 3 residues before the CDR3 finishes, and the germline J gene fills in the end. This CDR3 region has 11 residues. Trimming took 2 bases from V and 3 from J, leaving 3 bases between them. CDR1 SGHNT and CDR2 YYREEE come from the germline V gene (reference sequence).

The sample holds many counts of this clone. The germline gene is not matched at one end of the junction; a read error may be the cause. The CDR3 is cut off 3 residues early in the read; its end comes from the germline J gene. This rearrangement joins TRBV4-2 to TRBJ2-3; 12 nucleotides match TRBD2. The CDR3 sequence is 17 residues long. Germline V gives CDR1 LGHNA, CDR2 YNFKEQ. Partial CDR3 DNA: TGCGCCAGCAGCCAGGGTCGACTAGCGGGAGTTTCAGATACG. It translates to CASSQGRLAGVSDT. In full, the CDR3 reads CASSQGRLAGVSDTQYF.

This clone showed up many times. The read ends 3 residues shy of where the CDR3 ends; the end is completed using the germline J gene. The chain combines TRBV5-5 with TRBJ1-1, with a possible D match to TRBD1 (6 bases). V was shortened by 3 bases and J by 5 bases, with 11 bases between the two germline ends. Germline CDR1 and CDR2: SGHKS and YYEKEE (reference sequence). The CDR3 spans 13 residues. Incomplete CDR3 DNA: TGTGCCAGCAGCTCACAGGGTAAAACTGAA. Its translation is CASSSQGKTE. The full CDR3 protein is CASSSQGKTEAFF.

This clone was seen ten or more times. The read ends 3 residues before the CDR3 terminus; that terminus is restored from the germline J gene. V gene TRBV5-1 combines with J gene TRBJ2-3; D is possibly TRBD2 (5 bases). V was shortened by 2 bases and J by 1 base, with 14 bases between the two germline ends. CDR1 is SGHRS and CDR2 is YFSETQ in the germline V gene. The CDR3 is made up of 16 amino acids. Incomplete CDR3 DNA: TGCGCCAGCAGCTTAGGAGCGGACCCCGGCACAGATACG. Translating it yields CASSLGADPGTDT. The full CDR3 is CASSLGADPGTDTQYF.

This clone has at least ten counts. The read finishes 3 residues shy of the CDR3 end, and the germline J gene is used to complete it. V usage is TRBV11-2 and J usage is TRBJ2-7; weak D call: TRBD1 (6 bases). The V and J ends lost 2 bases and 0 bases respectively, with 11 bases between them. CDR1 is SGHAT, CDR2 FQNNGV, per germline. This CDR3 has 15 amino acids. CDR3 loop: CASSLRGTFSYEQYF. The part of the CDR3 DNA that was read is TGTGCCAGCAGCTTAAGAGGGACATTCTCCTACGAG.

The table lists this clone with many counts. CDR3 bases read: TGTGCCAGCACTACCGGGGGTAGCGCTGAA. It translates to CASTTGGSAE. The complete CDR3 reads CASTTGGSAEAFF. The V call is TRBV6-2 or TRBV6-3, the J call TRBJ1-1; perhaps TRBD1 as D (5 bases). The CDR3 goes on 3 residues after the read ends, and that part is filled in from the germline J gene. The CDR3 loop spans 13 amino acids. V lost 7 bases and J lost 6, with 15 bases in between. Germline CDR1 and CDR2: MNHEY and SVGEGT.

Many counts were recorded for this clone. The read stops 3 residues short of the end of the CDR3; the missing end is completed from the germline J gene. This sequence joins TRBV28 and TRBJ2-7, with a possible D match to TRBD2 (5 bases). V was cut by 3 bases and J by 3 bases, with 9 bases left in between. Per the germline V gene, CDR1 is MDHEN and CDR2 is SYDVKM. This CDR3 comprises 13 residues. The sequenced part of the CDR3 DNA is TGTGCCAGCAGTTTCGCAGAGGGCTACGAG. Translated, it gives CASSFAEGYE. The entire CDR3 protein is CASSFAEGYEQYF.

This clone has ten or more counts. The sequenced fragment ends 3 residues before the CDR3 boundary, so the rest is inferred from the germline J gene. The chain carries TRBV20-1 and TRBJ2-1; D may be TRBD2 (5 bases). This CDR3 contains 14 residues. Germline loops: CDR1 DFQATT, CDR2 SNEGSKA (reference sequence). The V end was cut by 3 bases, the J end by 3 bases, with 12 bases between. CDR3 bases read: TGCAGTGCTAGGGGTAGAGCGGACTACAATGAG. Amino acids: CSARGRADYNE. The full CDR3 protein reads CSARGRADYNEQFF.

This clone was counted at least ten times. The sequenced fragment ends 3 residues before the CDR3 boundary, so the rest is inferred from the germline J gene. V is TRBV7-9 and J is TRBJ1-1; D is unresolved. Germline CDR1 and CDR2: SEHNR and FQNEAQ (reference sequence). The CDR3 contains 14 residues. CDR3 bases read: TGTGCCAGCAGCTTAGTGCCTCAGGCGACAGAA. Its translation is CASSLVPQATE. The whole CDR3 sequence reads CASSLVPQATEAFF.